Sequencing of this T cell receptor beta chain was carried out in a study of shared clonotypes between healthy human individuals (dated by TCRdb to between 2020 and 2021). Study-wide context: A few men and two women, aged 18 to 49 years, made up the cohort. Blood TCR repertoires of about 5 healthy adults were deeply sequenced to estimate repertoire size and the extent of clonotype sharing between individuals. For each donor, CD4 naive and CD4 memory were each given three plates, CD8 naive was given two plates, and CD8 memory was given one plate. Each donor's leukapheresis produced roughly between roughly 0.94 and 9.5 billion PBMCs. Different laboratories and diverse techniques were used to prepare libraries and sequence TCR repertoires, to increase sequencing depth and limit assay-specific biases.

Healthy HIV-negative adults with no recently reported acute infections or vaccinations were included as donors. Every donor was a Caucasian adult residing in Nashville, Tennessee, USA. Magnetic negative selection was used to enrich CD4+ T cells, after which naive cells were positively selected on CD45RA and the negative fraction became the memory subset. After blood collection by leukapheresis, PBMCs were isolated using Ficoll-Histopaque density gradient centrifugation and then cryopreserved in the vapor phase of liquid nitrogen. Purity and quantity of every magnetically sorted T cell population were checked by analytical flow cytometry. From each sorted fraction, genomic DNA was isolated and quantified by UV absorbance on a Nanodrop 2000c. V is reduced by 3 bases and J by 1 base, leaving a spacing of 6 bases between them. The CDR3, cysteine through phenylalanine, is 13 amino acids long. This entry keeps only the CDR3 DNA: 39 bases, framed from base 1. As encoded in the germline V gene (reference sequence), CDR1 is LNHDA while CDR2 is SQIVND.

Using the deep immunoSEQ assay, multiplex PCR amplified TCR CDR3 regions from genomic DNA. Genomic DNA extracted from each cell subset was distributed evenly over all wells of several immunoSEQ 96-well plates, and each plate served as one replicate. For sorted subsets, each replicate PCR was loaded with approximately 190 ng genomic DNA, equivalent to some 27,000 T cell genomes. Purified libraries were measured with a Qubit 3.0 fluorometer, size-checked on a Bioanalyzer 2100, and measured again with the KAPA Library Quantification kit. Every immunoSEQ 96-well plate was sequenced on a dedicated single-read 150-cycle Illumina NextSeq 550 flow cell. In the original analysis: Because the immunoSEQ output included only junctional sequences and no quality scores, the filtering could not be the same as the filtering used for full-length reads. To assign V/J genes and CDR3, sequences were annotated against IMGT germline references using PyIR, a Python wrapper for IgBLAST v1.9. Reads with weak V/J assignments (E-value above 1e-6), missing CDR3, stop codons, out-of-frame junctions, or ambiguous translated residues were removed. V3J clonotypes were defined as sequences sharing the same inferred V gene, J gene, and CDR3 amino acid sequence. Percentage overlap between repertoires was computed as shared unique clonotypes divided by the size of the smaller repertoire. Three approaches were used to assess repertoire richness: RTK rarefaction, the Chao1 estimator, and Recon v2.1 estimates of unobserved clonotypes. Generation probabilities for all TCRbeta clonotypes obtained by the gDNA method from a handful of donors were computed using OLGA. Not all clones reach the TCRdb copy of this immuneACCESS table, which keeps in-frame sequences only. Checked studies attribute under half of the gap to unresolved V genes and leave the rest unexplained. The DNA gave D and trimming, while V, J and clone size come from that table. The sample includes 2 million to 2.5 million clones, with nearly 97% observed a single time. 0.13% of the sample rests with the top ten.

Overall study outcomes, separate from this receptor: Higher generation probabilities were observed for clonotypes shared by all four sorted-subset donors than for non-shared clonotypes. Because the study included a small number of donors, the genetic and exposure-history diversity represented was limited. Based on pairwise subsampling, the degree of clonotype sharing among donors was expected to be affected by sequencing depth. Larger estimated clonotype richness was generally found for naive subsets than for memory subsets. Only blood was sampled, and tissue TCR repertoires likely differ from those in blood. Sharing across a few donors was observed for approximately 5% of naive CD4, 3% to 3.5% of naive CD8, 2% to 2.5% of memory CD4, and around 0.4% of memory CD8 clonotypes. Incomplete sequencing was indicated by rarefaction of sorted-subset datasets, despite the large sequencing depth.

This clone was seen a single time. This receptor's antigen is unknown. No per-base quality is available; no much larger clone lies one base away. Recombination joined TRBV19 with TRBJ2-5, with the D gene too uncertain to name. The sample comprised naive CD4+ T cells sorted from blood. The cell subset or site label for this specimen denotes: CD45RA+ positively selected. The origin of this receptor is a man between 18 and 29 years old in good health. The DNA sequence is as follows: TGTGCCAGTAGTATGTCTTCCCAAGAGACCCAGTACTTC. Its protein reads: CASSMSSQETQYF.